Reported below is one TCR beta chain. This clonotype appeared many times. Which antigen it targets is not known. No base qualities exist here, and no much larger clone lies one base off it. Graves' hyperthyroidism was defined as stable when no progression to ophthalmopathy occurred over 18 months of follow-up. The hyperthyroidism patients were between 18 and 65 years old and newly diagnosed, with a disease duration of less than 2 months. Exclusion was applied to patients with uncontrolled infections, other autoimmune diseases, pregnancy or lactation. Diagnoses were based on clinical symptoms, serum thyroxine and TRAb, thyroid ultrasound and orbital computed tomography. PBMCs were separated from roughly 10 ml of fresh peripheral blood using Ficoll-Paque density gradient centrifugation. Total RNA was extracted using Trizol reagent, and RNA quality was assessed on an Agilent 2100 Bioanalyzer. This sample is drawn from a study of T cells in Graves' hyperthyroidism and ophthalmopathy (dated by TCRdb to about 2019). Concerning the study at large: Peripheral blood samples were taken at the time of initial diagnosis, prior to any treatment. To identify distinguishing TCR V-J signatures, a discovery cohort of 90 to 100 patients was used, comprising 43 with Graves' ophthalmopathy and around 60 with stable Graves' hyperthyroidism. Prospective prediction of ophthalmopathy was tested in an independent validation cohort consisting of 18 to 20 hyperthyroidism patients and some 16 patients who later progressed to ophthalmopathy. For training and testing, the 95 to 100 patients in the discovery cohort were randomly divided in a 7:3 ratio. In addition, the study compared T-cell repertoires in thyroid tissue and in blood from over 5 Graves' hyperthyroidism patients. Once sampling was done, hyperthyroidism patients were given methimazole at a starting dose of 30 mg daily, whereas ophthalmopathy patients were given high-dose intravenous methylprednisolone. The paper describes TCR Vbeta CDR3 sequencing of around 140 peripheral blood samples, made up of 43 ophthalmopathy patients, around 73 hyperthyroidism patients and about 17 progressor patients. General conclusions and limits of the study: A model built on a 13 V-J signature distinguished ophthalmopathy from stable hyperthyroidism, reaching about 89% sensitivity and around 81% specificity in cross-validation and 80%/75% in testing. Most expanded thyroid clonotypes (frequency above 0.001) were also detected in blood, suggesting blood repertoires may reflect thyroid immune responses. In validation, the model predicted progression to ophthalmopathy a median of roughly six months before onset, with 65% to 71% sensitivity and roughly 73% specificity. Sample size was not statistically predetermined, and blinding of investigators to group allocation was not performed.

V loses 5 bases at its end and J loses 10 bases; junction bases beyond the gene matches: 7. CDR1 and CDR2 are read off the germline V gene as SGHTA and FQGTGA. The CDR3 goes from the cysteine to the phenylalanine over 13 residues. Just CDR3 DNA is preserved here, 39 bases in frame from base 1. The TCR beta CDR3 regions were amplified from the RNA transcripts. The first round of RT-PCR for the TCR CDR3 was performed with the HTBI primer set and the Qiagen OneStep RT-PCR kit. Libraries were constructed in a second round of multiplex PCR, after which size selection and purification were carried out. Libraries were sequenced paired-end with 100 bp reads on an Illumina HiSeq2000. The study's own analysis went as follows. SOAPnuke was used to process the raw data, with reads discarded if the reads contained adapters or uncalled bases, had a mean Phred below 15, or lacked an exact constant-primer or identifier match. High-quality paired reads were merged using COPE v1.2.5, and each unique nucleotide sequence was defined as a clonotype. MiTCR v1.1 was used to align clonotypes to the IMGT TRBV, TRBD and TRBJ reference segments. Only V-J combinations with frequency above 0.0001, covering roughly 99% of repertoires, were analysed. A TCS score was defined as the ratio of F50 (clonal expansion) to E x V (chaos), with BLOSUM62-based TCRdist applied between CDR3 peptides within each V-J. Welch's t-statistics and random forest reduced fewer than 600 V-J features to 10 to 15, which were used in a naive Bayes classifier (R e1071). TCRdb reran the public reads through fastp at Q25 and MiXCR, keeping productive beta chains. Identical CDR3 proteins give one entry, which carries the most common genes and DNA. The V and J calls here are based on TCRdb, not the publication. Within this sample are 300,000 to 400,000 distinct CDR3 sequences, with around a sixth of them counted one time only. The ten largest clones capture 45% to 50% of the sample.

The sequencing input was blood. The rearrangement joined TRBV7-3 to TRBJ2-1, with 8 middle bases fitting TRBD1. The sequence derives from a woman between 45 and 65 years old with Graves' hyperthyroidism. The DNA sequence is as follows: TGTGCCAGCAGCCCCGGGACAGGAAACGAGCAGTTCTTC. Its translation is CASSPGTGNEQFF. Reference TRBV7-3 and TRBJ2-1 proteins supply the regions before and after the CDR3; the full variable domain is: GAGVSQTPSNKVTEKGKYVELRCDPISGHTALYWYRQSLGQGPEFLIYFQGTGAADDSGLPNDRFFAVRPEGSVSTLKIQRTERGDSAVYLCASSPGTGNEQFFGPGTRLTVL.